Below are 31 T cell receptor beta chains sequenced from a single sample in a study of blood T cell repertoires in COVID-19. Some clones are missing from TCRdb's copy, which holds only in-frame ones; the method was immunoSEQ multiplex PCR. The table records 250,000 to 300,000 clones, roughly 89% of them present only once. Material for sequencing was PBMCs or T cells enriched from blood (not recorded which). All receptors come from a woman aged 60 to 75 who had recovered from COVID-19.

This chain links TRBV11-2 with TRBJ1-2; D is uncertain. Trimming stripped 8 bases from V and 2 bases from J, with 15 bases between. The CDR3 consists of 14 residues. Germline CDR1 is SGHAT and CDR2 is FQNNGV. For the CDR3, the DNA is TGTGCCAGCCGGACTTTCCGGGAAAACTATGGCTACACCTTC. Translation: CASRTFRENYGYTF.

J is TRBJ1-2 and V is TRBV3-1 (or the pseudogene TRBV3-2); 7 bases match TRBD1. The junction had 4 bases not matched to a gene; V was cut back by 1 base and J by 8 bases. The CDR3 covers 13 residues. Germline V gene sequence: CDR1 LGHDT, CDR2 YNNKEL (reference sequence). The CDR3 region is CASSQVRDRGYTF. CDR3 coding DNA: TGTGCCAGCAGCCAAGTGCGGGACAGAGGCTACACCTTC.

CDR3: CASSDLRDRAGGYTF. The CDR3 coding sequence is TGTGCCAGCAGTGACCTCCGGGACAGGGCCGGTGGCTACACCTTC. V gene TRBV2 combines with J gene TRBJ1-2; the match to TRBD1 covers 9 bases. The length of the CDR3 is 15 residues. The germline V gene has CDR1 SNHLY and CDR2 FYNNEI. Trimming removed 3 bases from V and 7 bases from J; junction bases left unmatched: 9. Variable domain in full (rest from reference TRBV2 and TRBJ1-2): EPEVTQTPSHQVTQMGQEVILRCVPISNHLYFYWYRQILGQKVEFLVSFYNNEISEKSEIFDDQFSVERPDGSNFTLKIRSTKLEDSAMYFCASSDLRDRAGGYTFGSGTRLTVV.

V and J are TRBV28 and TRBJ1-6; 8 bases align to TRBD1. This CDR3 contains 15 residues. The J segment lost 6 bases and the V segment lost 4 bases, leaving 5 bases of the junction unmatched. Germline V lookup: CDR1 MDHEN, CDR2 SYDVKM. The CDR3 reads CASSSPGGGNSPLHF. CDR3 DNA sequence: TGTGCCAGCAGTTCCCCAGGGGGCGGTAATTCACCCCTCCACTTT.

The CDR3 protein is CASSSASGTAIFYYGYTF. CDR3 in DNA: TGTGCCAGCAGTTCGGCCTCTGGGACAGCTATATTCTACTATGGCTACACCTTC. The chain links TRBV28 to TRBJ1-2; 7 bases map to TRBD1. Germline-derived CDR1 and CDR2 are MDHEN and SYDVKM. Trimming took 4 bases from V and 3 from J; bases not matched to a gene: 17. The CDR3 is made up of 18 amino acids.

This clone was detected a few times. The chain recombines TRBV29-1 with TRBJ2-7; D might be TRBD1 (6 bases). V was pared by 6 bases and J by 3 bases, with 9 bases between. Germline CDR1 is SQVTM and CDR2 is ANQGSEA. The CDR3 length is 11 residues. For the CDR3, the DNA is TGCAGCGTAGGGGACAACTACGAGCAGTACTTC. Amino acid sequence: CSVGDNYEQYF.

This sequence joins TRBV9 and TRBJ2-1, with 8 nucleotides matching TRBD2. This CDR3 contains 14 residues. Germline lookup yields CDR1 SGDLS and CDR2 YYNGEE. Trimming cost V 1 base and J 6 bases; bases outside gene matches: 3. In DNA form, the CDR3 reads TGTGCCAGCAGCGTAATAGGACTAGCCAATGAGCAGTTCTTC. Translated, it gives CASSVIGLANEQFF.

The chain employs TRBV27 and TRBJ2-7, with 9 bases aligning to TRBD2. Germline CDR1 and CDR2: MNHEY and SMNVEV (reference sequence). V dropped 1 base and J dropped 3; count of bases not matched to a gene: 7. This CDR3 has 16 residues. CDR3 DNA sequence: TGTGCCAGCAGTTTATTAATTGCGGGGGGGTTCTACGAGCAGTACTTC. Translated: CASSLLIAGGFYEQYF.

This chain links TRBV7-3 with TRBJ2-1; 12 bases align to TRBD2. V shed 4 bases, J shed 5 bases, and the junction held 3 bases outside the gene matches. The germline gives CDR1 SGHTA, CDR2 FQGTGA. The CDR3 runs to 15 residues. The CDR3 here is CASSSGLAGHNEQFF. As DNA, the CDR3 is TGTGCCAGCAGCTCCGGACTAGCGGGACACAATGAGCAGTTCTTC.

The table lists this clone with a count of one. CDR3 in amino acids: CASSQGQGRYYEQYF. CDR3 bases: TGCGCCAGCAGCCAAGGACAGGGGAGGTATTACGAGCAGTACTTC. The chain uses TRBV5-1 and TRBJ2-7; TRBD1 aligns across 9 bases. Losses at the gene ends were 4 bases for V and 4 bases for J; bases not matched to a gene: 9. The CDR3 extends over 15 amino acids. Looked up from germline, CDR1 is SGHRS and CDR2 is YFSETQ.

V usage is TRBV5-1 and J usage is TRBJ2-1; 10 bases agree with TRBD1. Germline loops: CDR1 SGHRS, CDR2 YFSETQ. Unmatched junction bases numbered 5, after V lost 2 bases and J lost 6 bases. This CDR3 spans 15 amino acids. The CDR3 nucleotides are TGCGCCAGCAGCTTTATCCGGGACAGGGGCAATGAGCAGTTCTTC. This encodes CASSFIRDRGNEQFF.

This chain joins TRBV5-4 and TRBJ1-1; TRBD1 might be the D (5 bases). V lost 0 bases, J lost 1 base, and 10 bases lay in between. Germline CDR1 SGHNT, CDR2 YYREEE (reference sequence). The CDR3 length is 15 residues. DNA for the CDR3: TGTGCCAGCAGCTTGGCTCCAGGGCGGAACACTGAAGCTTTCTTT. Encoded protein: CASSLAPGRNTEAFF. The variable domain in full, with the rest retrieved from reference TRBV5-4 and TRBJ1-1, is ETGVTQSPTHLIKTRGQQVTLRCSSQSGHNTVSWYQQALGQGPQFIFQYYREEENGRGNFPPRFSGLQFPNYSSELNVNALELDDSALYLCASSLAPGRNTEAFFGQGTRLTVV.

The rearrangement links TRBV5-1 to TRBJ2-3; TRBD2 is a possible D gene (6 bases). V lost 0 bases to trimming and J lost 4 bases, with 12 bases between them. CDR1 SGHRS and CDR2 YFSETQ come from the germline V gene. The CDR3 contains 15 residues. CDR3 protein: CASSLVLGSSDTQYF. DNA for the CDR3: TGCGCCAGCAGCTTGGTTCTCGGGAGTTCAGATACGCAGTATTTT.

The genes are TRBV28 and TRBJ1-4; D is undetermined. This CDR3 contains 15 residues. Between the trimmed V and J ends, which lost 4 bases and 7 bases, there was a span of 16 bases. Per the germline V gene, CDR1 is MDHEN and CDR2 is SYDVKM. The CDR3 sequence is CASSSQKSGGEKLFF. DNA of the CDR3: TGTGCCAGCAGTTCACAGAAATCCGGAGGTGAAAAACTGTTTTTT.

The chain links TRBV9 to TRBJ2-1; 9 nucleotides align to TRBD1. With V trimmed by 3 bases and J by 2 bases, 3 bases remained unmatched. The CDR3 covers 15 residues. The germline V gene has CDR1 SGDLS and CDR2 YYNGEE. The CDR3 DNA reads TGTGCCAGCAGCGGACAGGGGGTAACCTACAATGAGCAGTTCTTC. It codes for CASSGQGVTYNEQFF. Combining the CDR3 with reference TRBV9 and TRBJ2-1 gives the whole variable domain DSGVTQTPKHLITATGQRVTLRCSPRSGDLSVYWYQQSLDQGLQFLIQYYNGEERAKGNILERFSAQQFPDLHSELNLSSLELGDSALYFCASSGQGVTYNEQFFGPGTRLTVL.

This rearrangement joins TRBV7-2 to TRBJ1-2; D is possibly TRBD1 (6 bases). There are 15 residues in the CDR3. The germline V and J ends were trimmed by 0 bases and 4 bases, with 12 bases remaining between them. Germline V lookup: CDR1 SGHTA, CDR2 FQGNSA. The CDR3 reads CASSLAFDRSYGYTF. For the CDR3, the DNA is TGTGCCAGCAGCTTAGCATTCGACAGGAGCTATGGCTACACCTTC.

CDR3 sequence: CASSQTGVYEKLFF. The CDR3 DNA reads TGTGCCAGCTCCCAAACAGGGGTTTATGAAAAACTGTTTTTT. The chain joins TRBV18 to TRBJ1-4, with 7 bases fitting TRBD1. This CDR3 contains 14 residues. Germline V gives CDR1 KGHSH, CDR2 LQKENI. The V segment lost 6 bases and the J segment 6 bases; nucleotides outside the gene matches: 7.

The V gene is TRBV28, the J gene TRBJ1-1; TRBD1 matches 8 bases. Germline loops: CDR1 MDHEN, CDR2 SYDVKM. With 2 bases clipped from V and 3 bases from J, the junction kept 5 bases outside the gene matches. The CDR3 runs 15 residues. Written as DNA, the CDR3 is TGTGCCAGCAGTTTACTCGGACAGGGAGACACTGAAGCTTTCTTT. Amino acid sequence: CASSLLGQGDTEAFF.

The CDR3 is CASSYLEGVYTEAFF. The DNA of the CDR3 is TGCGCCAGCAGCTATTTAGAGGGGGTTTACACTGAAGCTTTCTTT. The chain carries TRBV5-1 and TRBJ1-1; a weak D match, TRBD1 (6 bases). V dropped 3 bases and J dropped 3 bases, with 15 bases sitting between them. The CDR3 has 15 residues. Germline CDR1 reads SGHRS; CDR2 reads YFSETQ.

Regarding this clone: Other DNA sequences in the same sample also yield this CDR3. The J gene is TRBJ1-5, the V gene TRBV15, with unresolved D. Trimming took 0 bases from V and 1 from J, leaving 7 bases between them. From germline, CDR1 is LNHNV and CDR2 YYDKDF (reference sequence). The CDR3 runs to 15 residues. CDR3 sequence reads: CATSRDRGSNQPQHF. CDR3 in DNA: TGTGCCACCAGCAGAGATCGGGGAAGCAATCAGCCCCAGCATTTT.

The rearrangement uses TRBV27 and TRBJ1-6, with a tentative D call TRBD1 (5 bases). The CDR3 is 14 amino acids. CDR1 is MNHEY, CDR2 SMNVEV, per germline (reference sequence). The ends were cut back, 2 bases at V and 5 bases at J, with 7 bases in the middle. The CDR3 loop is CASSLDSDNSPLHF. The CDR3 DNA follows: TGTGCCAGCAGTTTAGACAGTGATAATTCACCCCTCCACTTT.

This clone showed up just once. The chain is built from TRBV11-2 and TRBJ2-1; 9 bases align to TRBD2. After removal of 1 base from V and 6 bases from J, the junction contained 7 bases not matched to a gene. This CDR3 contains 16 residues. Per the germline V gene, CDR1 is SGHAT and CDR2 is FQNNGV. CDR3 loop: CASSLAGGLAGNEQFF. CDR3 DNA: TGTGCCAGCAGCTTAGCAGGGGGACTAGCCGGCAATGAGCAGTTCTTC.

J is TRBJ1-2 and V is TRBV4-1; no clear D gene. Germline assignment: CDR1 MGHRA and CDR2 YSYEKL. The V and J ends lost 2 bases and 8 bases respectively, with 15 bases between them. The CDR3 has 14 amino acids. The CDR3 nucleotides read TGCGCCAGCAGCCAACCGGTATTAATTTGGGGCTACACCTTC. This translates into CASSQPVLIWGYTF.

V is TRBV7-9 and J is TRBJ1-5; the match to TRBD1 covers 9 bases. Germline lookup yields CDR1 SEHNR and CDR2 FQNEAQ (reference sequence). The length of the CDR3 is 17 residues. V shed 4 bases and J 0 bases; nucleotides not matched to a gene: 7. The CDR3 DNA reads TGTGCCAGCAGCTCCGGGACAGGGAGTTATAGCAATCAGCCCCAGCATTTT. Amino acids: CASSSGTGSYSNQPQHF.

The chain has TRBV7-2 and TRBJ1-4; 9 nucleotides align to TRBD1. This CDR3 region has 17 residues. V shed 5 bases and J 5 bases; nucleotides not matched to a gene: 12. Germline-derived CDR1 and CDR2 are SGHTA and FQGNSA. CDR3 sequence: CASSPLGGTGLNEKLFF. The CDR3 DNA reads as TGTGCCAGCAGCCCACTAGGGGGGACAGGGTTAAATGAAAAACTGTTTTTT.

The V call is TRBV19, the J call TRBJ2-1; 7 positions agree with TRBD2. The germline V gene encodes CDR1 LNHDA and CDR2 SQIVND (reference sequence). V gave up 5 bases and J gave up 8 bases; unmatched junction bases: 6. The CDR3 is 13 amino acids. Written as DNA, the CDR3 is TGTGCCAGTAGTTACCGGGGGGACGATGAGCAGTTCTTC. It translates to CASSYRGDDEQFF.

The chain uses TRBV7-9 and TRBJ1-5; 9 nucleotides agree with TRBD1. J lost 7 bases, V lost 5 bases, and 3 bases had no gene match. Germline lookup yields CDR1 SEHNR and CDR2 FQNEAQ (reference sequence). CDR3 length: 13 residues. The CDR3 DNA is TGTGCCAGCAGCCGACAGGGGGAACAGCCCCAGCATTTT. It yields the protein CASSRQGEQPQHF.

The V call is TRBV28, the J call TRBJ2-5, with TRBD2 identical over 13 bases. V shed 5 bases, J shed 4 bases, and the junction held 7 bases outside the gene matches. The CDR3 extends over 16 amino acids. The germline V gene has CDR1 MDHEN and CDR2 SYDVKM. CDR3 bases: TGTGCCAGCAGTCTGGGACTAGCGGGAATAGGAGAGACCCAGTACTTC. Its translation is CASSLGLAGIGETQYF.

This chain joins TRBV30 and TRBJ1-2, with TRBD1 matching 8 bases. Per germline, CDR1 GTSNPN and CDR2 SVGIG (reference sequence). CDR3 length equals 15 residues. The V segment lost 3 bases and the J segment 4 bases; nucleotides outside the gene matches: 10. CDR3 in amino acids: CAWSGGPGGIYGYTF. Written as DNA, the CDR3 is TGTGCCTGGAGCGGGGGTCCAGGGGGCATCTATGGCTACACCTTC.

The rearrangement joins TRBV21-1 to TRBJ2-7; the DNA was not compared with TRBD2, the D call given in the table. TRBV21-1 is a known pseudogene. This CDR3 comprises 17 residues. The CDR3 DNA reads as TGTGCCAGCAGCAAAGGGGGGATAGCGGGAGCGGACTACGAGCAGTACTTC. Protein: CASSKGGIAGADYEQYF.

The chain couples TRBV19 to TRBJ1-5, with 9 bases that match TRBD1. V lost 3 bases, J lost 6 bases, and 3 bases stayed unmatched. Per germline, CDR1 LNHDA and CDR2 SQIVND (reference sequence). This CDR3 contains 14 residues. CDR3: CASSMDRGVQPQHF. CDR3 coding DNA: TGTGCCAGTAGTATGGACAGGGGAGTTCAGCCCCAGCATTTT.